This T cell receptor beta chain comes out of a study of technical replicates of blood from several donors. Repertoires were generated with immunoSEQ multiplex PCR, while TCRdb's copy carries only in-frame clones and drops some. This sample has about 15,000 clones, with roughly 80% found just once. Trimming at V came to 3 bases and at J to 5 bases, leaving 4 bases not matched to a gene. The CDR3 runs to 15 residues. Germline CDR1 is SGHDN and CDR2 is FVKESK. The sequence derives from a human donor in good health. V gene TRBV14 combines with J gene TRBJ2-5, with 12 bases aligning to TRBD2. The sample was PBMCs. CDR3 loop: CASSQELAGGETQYF. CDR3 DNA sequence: TGTGCCAGCAGCCAGGAACTAGCGGGAGGCGAGACCCAGTACTTC. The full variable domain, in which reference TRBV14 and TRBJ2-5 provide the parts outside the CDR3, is EAGVTQFPSHSVIEKGQTVTLRCDPISGHDNLYWYRRVMGKEIKFLLHFVKESKQDESGMPNNRFLAERTGGTYSTLKVQPAELEDSGVYFCASSQELAGGETQYFGPGTRLLVL.